Detailed here is one T cell receptor (beta chain). Its antigen is currently unknown. This PCR relied on a set of 60 Vbeta primers and 13 Jbeta primers. Assay: immunoSEQ multiplex PCR; the TCRdb copy retains only in-frame clones and omits some. The data hold about 200,000 clones, with more than 75% observed a single time. The data stem from a study of cytomegalovirus exposure and HLA in healthy donors. Findings of the study overall: Researchers catalogued approximately 170 TCR beta chains as cytomegalovirus-associated. Presence/absence analyses supposed approximately even sequencing depth among donors. Compared with the approximately 700-donor mean, an Asian-associated ancestry cluster reportedly had fewer N-insertions, according to a later analysis. Later on, an analysis showed TCR association rates differing by HLA locus, with DRB1 the most and HLA-C the fewest.

Sequencing was carried out using PBMCs. The clonotype comes from a woman between 50 and 59 years old in good health and CMV-seropositive.

CDR3 amino acids: CASSTRTGSSYEQYF. Here the CDR3 DNA reads TGTGCCAGTAGTACCAGGACAGGAAGCTCCTACGAGCAGTACTTC. The rearrangement uses TRBV19 and TRBJ2-7; 7 bases fit TRBD1. Germline V gene data show CDR1 as LNHDA and CDR2 as SQIVND (reference sequence). CDR3 length: 15 amino acids. V lost 4 bases to trimming and J lost 0 bases; unmatched junction nucleotides: 6.